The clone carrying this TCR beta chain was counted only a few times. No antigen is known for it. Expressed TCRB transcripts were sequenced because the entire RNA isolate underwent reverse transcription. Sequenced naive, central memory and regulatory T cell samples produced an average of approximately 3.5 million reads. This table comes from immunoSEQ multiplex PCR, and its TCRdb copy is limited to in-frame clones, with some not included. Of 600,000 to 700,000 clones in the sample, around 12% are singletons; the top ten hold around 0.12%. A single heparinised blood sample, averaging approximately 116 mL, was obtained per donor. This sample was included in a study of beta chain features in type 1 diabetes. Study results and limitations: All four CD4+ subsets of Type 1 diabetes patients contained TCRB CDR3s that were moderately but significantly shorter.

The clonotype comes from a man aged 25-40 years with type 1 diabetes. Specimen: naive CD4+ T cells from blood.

The CDR3 sequence is CASSPLGGELFF. DNA of the CDR3: TGTGCCAGCTCACCACTCGGCGGGGAGCTGTTTTTT. The gene calls are TRBV18 and TRBJ2-2, with unresolved D. Between the trimmed V and J ends, which lost 1 base and 7 bases, there was a span of 4 bases. This CDR3 is 12 amino acids long. Germline-derived CDR1 and CDR2 are KGHSH and LQKENI.